This T cell receptor (beta chain) is drawn from a study of regulatory T cells in long-lasting Graves disease. As to this clonotype: A much more abundant neighbour one base away suggests this may be a read error.

Both iRepertoire HTBI primers and Arm-PCR of CDR3 regions were used to build the TCR beta libraries. MiXCR, applied by TCRdb to the multiplex PCR reads, yields one record per CDR3 protein. The sample records 300,000 to 400,000 distinct CDR3 sequences, 16% being singletons. Germline values: CDR1 MDHEN, CDR2 SYDVKM. V gave up 5 bases and J gave up 11 bases, with 27 bases separating them. The CDR3 spans 16 residues. Sample time point: newly diagnosed GD, antithyroid drugs for less than 3 months. The TCR library used RNA extracted from PBMCs. This sample also belongs to another study, concerning T cells in Graves' hyperthyroidism and ophthalmopathy. That study adds: Carried out on the TCR CDR3, a first-round RT-PCR used the HTBI primer set.

The source material was peripheral blood mononuclear cells (PBMCs), sampled at new diagnosis, from a patient treated with antithyroid drugs. The rearrangement links TRBV28 to TRBJ2-5; TRBD1 might be the D (8 bases). The source of this sequence is a man aged 35-49 years with Graves disease. CDR3 residues: CASSTNRGGSYNEQYF. CDR3 nucleotide sequence: TGTGCCAGCAGTACAAACAGGGGGGGGTCCTACAATGAGCAGTACTTC. Supplemented by reference TRBV28 and TRBJ2-5, the full variable domain reads DVKVTQSSRYLVKRTGEKVFLECVQDMDHENMFWYRQDPGLGLRLIYFSYDVKMKEKGDIPEGYSVSREKKERFSLILESASTNQTSMYLCASSTNRGGSYNEQYFGPGTRLLVL.